This T cell receptor (beta chain) was recorded in a study of response to subunit inactivated influenza vaccine. A word on this clonotype: Antigen specificity is unknown.

Germline CDR1 SNHLY, CDR2 FYNNEI. CDR3 length: 12 amino acids. The V segment lost 5 bases and the J segment 9 bases; nucleotides outside the gene matches: 3. TCRdb itself ran the RT-PCR reads through MiXCR, one entry per CDR3 protein. The sample comprises more than 700,000 distinct CDR3 sequences, 21% of which are singletons, and roughly a tenth rests with the top ten. Regarding the study as a whole: Few additional T cells are recruited per seasonal influenza vaccination, authors suggested.

Source: PBMCs from blood, taken more than 4 days after vaccination. The sequence was obtained from a man aged 50-60 years who received an inactivated influenza vaccine. The J gene is TRBJ1-5, the V gene TRBV2; 8 bases align to TRBD1. The CDR3 sequence is CASSQGATPQHF. The DNA for the CDR3 is TGTGCCAGCAGTCAGGGGGCGACGCCCCAGCATTTT. Together with reference TRBV2 and TRBJ1-5, the CDR3 gives the full variable domain: EPEVTQTPSHQVTQMGQEVILRCVPISNHLYFYWYRQILGQKVEFLVSFYNNEISEKSEIFDDQFSVERPDGSNFTLKIRSTKLEDSAMYFCASSQGATPQHFGDGTRLSIL.